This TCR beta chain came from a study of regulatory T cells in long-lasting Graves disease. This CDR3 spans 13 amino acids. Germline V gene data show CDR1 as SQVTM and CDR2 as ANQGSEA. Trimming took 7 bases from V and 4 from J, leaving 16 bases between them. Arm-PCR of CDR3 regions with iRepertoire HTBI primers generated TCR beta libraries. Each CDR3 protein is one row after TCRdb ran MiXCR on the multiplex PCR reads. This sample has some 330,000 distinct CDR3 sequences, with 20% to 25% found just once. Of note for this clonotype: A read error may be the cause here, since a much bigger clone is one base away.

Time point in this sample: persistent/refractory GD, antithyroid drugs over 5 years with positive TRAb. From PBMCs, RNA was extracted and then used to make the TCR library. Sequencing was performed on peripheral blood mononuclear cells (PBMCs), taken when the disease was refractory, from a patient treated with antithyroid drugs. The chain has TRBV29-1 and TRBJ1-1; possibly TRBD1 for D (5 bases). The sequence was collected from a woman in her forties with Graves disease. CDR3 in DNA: TGCAGCGGATCAACTCCCGGGGGCACTGAAGCTTTCTTT. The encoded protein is CSGSTPGGTEAFF.